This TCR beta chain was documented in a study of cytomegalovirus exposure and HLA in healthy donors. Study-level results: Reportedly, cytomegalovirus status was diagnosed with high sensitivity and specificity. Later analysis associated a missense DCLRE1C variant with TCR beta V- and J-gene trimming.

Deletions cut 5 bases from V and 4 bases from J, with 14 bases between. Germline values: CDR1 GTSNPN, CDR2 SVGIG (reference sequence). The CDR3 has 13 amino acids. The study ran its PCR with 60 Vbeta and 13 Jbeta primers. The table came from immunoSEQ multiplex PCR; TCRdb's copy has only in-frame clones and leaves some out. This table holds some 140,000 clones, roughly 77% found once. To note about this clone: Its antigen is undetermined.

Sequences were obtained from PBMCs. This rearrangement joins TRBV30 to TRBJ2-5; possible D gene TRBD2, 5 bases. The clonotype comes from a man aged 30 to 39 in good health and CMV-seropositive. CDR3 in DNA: TGTGCCTGGGCCGCGGGCGTCCCAGAGACCCAGTACTTC. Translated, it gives CAWAAGVPETQYF.